Shown below are 30 T cell receptor beta chains from a single sample sequenced in a study of identical twins. TCRdb recomputed calls from the 5' RACE reads with MiXCR, one row per CDR3 protein. Of 600,000 to 700,000 distinct CDR3 sequences in the sample, about 20% were seen once. The data also belong to a second study, concerning T cells expressing NK-cell markers.

Material for sequencing was PBMCs. These receptors were obtained from a woman between 18 and 29 years old in good health.

V gene TRBV18 combines with J gene TRBJ2-7; 12 nucleotides align to TRBD1. The CDR3 consists of 16 residues. Germline CDR1 and CDR2: KGHSH and LQKENI. Trimming cost V 2 bases and J 4 bases; bases outside gene matches: 6. In nucleotides, the CDR3 is TGTGCCAGCTCACCAAGAACGGGACAGGGGGCTTACGAGCAGTACTTC. The encoded protein is CASSPRTGQGAYEQYF.

The chain has TRBV18 and TRBJ2-5; D is unresolved. CDR3 length: 12 residues. Trimming stripped 0 bases from V and 5 bases from J, with 4 bases between. Germline assignment: CDR1 KGHSH and CDR2 LQKENI. DNA for the CDR3: TGTGCCAGCTCACCACCGTATGAGACCCAGTACTTC. Its translation is CASSPPYETQYF.

This clonotype was detected many times. The chain uses TRBV5-1 and TRBJ1-6; the D is unclear. CDR3 length: 14 amino acids. V dropped 0 bases and J dropped 10 bases, with 11 bases sitting between them. Germline V gene sequence: CDR1 SGHRS, CDR2 YFSETQ. The CDR3 DNA reads TGCGCCAGCAGCTTGGCCGGGGTAAGGTCACCCCTCCACTTT. Amino acid sequence: CASSLAGVRSPLHF. Together with reference TRBV5-1 and TRBJ1-6, the CDR3 gives the full variable domain: KAGVTQTPRYLIKTRGQQVTLSCSPISGHRSVSWYQQTPGQGLQFLFEYFSETQRNKGNFPGRFSGRQFSNSRSEMNVSTLELGDSALYLCASSLAGVRSPLHFGNGTRLTVT.

The chain employs TRBV7-9 and TRBJ1-1; D unresolved. Germline CDR1 reads SEHNR; CDR2 reads FQNEAQ (reference sequence). This CDR3 is 15 amino acids long. The germline V and J ends were trimmed by 5 bases and 6 bases, with 19 bases remaining between them. CDR3 sequence: CASSQGPLGTSEAFF. In DNA, the CDR3 is TGTGCCAGCAGCCAAGGCCCCTTGGGAACATCTGAAGCTTTCTTT.

This chain connects TRBV7-8 to TRBJ2-1, with D tentatively TRBD2 (5 bases). CDR1 is SGHVS and CDR2 is FQNEAQ in the germline V gene. This CDR3 region has 18 residues. The V and J ends lost 1 base and 4 bases respectively, with 20 bases between them. CDR3 loop: CASSLVTGAAGIYNEQFF. CDR3 bases: TGTGCCAGCAGCTTAGTGACCGGAGCAGCCGGGATTTACAATGAGCAGTTCTTC.

The chain couples TRBV3-1 to TRBJ2-7; D is ambiguous. V lost 3 bases to trimming and J lost 6 bases, with 6 bases between them. This CDR3 spans 11 amino acids. The germline V gene encodes CDR1 LGHDT and CDR2 YNNKEL (reference sequence). This CDR3 reads CASSQSREQYF. CDR3 in DNA: TGTGCCAGCAGCCAGTCGCGCGAGCAGTACTTC.

This rearrangement joins TRBV5-8 to TRBJ2-1; TRBD2 is a possible D gene (5 bases). The CDR3 length is 13 residues. The germline CDR1 and CDR2 sequences are SGHTS and YDEGEE. V was pared by 0 bases and J by 6 bases, with 7 bases between. This chain's CDR3 is CASSLASLNEQFF. Written as DNA, the CDR3 is TGTGCCAGCAGCTTGGCTAGCCTCAATGAGCAGTTCTTC.

This clonotype was picked up a small number of times. The V gene is TRBV7-6, the J gene TRBJ1-1; no reliable D call. V was clipped by 3 bases and J by 1 base, with 12 bases between them. Looked up from germline, CDR1 is SGHVS and CDR2 is FNYEAQ. CDR3 length: 15 residues. This CDR3 reads CASSLPPEANTEAFF. DNA of the CDR3: TGTGCCAGCAGCTTGCCCCCTGAAGCGAACACTGAAGCTTTCTTT. The full variable domain, completed using reference TRBV7-6 and TRBJ1-1, is GAGVSQSPRYKVTKRGQDVALRCDPISGHVSLYWYRQALGQGPEFLTYFNYEAQQDKSGLPNDRFSAERPEGSISTLTIQRTEQRDSAMYRCASSLPPEANTEAFFGQGTRLTVV.

This chain connects TRBV12-3 or TRBV12-4 to TRBJ2-5; D call uncertain. Trimming removed 1 base from V and 4 bases from J, with 7 bases in between. The CDR3 extends over 13 amino acids. The chain's CDR3 is CASSLVERETQYF. In DNA form, the CDR3 reads TGTGCCAGCAGTTTAGTAGAACGAGAGACCCAGTACTTC.

This clonotype was counted between two and nine times. V is TRBV24-1 and J is TRBJ2-1; D unclear. Trimming took 4 bases from V and 6 from J, leaving 15 bases between them. The CDR3 length is 15 residues. Germline assignment: CDR1 KGHDR and CDR2 SFDVKD. CDR3 coding DNA: TGTGCCACCAGTGAGTTAACCAGGACGGTCAATGAGCAGTTCTTC. Protein: CATSELTRTVNEQFF.

This chain links TRBV12-3 or TRBV12-4 with TRBJ1-2, with 11 bases fitting TRBD1. The CDR3 length is 16 residues. V was clipped by 5 bases and J by 8 bases; unmatched bases: 13. The CDR3 loop is CASSLGSGQGARGYTF. Written as DNA, the CDR3 is TGTGCCAGCAGTCTAGGGTCCGGACAGGGGGCGCGGGGCTACACCTTC.

V gene TRBV5-6 combines with J gene TRBJ2-5, with D possibly being TRBD1 or TRBD2 (5 bases each). Trimming took 0 bases from V and 4 from J, leaving 19 bases between them. The CDR3 runs to 17 residues. Germline CDR1 SGHDT, CDR2 YYEEEE. In DNA form, the CDR3 reads TGTGCCAGCAGCTTGGTGGTTTCCCCAGGTGGGGGAGAGACCCAGTACTTC. Its protein is CASSLVVSPGGGETQYF.

This clonotype was seen just once. The CDR3 is CASSYDSGTQPQHF. CDR3 sequence (DNA): TGTGCCAGCAGTTACGATTCAGGGACCCAGCCCCAGCATTTT. V is TRBV6-2 or TRBV6-3 and J is TRBJ1-5, with D possibly matching TRBD1 (5 bases). V shed 2 bases and J shed 7 bases, with 12 bases lying between them. Germline V gives CDR1 MNHEY, CDR2 SVGEGT. This CDR3 is 14 amino acids long.

CDR3 sequence reads: CASSSPRTGRSIQYF. The DNA for the CDR3 is TGTGCCAGCAGTTCCCCAAGGACAGGGCGGTCCATTCAGTACTTC. The V gene is TRBV6-5, the J gene TRBJ2-4; 8 positions match TRBD1. The CDR3 contains 15 residues. The germline gives CDR1 MNHEY, CDR2 SVGAGI. J was trimmed by 9 bases and V by 4 bases; bases with no gene match: 11.

This clonotype was seen only once. This chain connects TRBV10-3 to TRBJ2-5, with TRBD1 identical over 8 bases. The CDR3 has 16 amino acids. Losses at the gene ends were 0 bases for V and 4 bases for J; bases not matched to a gene: 7. CDR1 is ENHRY and CDR2 is SYGVKD in the germline V gene. The DNA for the CDR3 is TGTGCCATCAGTGAGTCGCTCAGGGGGCGGTTAGAGACCCAGTACTTC. Amino acids: CAISESLRGRLETQYF.

The rearrangement links TRBV12-3 or TRBV12-4 to TRBJ2-5; 9 bases fit TRBD2. Trimming cost V 4 bases and J 2 bases; bases outside gene matches: 14. This CDR3 region has 18 residues. Here the CDR3 DNA reads TGTGCCAGCAGTTCCGCCCCCCGGGCGGGAGGGGAACAAGAGACCCAGTACTTC. It is translated as CASSSAPRAGGEQETQYF.

V usage is TRBV27 and J usage is TRBJ2-1; 10 bases agree with TRBD1. This CDR3 comprises 14 residues. Germline-derived CDR1 and CDR2 are MNHEY and SMNVEV (reference sequence). V was clipped by 6 bases and J by 5 bases; unmatched bases: 4. This CDR3 reads CASSFGQGDNEQFF. The CDR3 nucleotides are TGTGCCAGCAGCTTCGGACAGGGGGACAATGAGCAGTTCTTC.

This clonotype was seen only a few times. The chain recombines TRBV5-1 with TRBJ1-2, with TRBD1 as a possible D gene (6 bases). The CDR3 is 12 amino acids. Germline V lookup: CDR1 SGHRS, CDR2 YFSETQ. Trimming left V 7 bases short and J 2 bases short, with 9 bases between. CDR3 nucleotide sequence: TGCGCCAGCTCAGGGGAGAACTATGGCTACACCTTC. This encodes CASSGENYGYTF. The whole variable domain, remainder taken from reference TRBV5-1 and TRBJ1-2, is KAGVTQTPRYLIKTRGQQVTLSCSPISGHRSVSWYQQTPGQGLQFLFEYFSETQRNKGNFPGRFSGRQFSNSRSEMNVSTLELGDSALYLCASSGENYGYTFGSGTRLTVV.

This clonotype has more than one count but fewer than ten. The CDR3, as DNA: TGCGCCAGCAGCCTCCAACTAGCGGGGGCAGAGGATGAGCAGTTCTTC. Translating it yields CASSLQLAGAEDEQFF. The genes are TRBV4-1 and TRBJ2-1, with TRBD2 matching 11 bases. This CDR3 comprises 16 residues. CDR1 is MGHRA and CDR2 is YSYEKL in the germline V gene. Trimming removed 4 bases from V and 8 bases from J; junction bases left unmatched: 10.

This clonotype has a handful of counts. The chain links TRBV6-5 to TRBJ2-3; 9 nucleotides line up with TRBD1. Germline V gives CDR1 MNHEY, CDR2 SVGAGI. Unmatched junction bases numbered 5, after V lost 4 bases and J lost 6 bases. The CDR3 is 14 amino acids. CDR3 DNA sequence: TGTGCCAGCAGTTCTAGGACAGGGGTCGATACGCAGTATTTT. Its protein is CASSSRTGVDTQYF.

The V and J genes are TRBV7-9 and TRBJ2-1; perhaps TRBD1 as D (5 bases). There are 14 residues in the CDR3. Germline V gene data show CDR1 as SEHNR and CDR2 as FQNEAQ (reference sequence). V was cut by 7 bases and J by 4 bases, with 14 bases left in between. In DNA, the CDR3 is TGTGCCAGCATCCCTTTGACAGAGTACAATGAGCAGTTCTTC. This gives the protein CASIPLTEYNEQFF.

This clonotype was seen a handful of times. The V gene is TRBV5-5, the J gene TRBJ2-1; D not resolved. V lost 5 bases, J lost 6 bases, and 9 bases lay in between. The CDR3 is 12 amino acids. CDR1 is SGHKS, CDR2 YYEKEE, per germline (reference sequence). The CDR3 DNA reads TGTGCCAGCAGTCACGACCCCAATGAGCAGTTCTTC. This gives the protein CASSHDPNEQFF.

V and J are TRBV10-2 and TRBJ2-3; TRBD2 agrees at 12 bases. The CDR3 consists of 14 residues. V lost 8 bases to trimming and J lost 3 bases; unmatched junction nucleotides: 3. CDR1 is WSHSY and CDR2 is SAAADI in the germline V gene. CDR3 loop: CASRTSGTTDTQYF. The CDR3 DNA follows: TGCGCCAGCCGGACTAGCGGGACGACAGATACGCAGTATTTT.

This rearrangement joins TRBV20-1 to TRBJ1-2; the D gene is possibly TRBD1 (6 bases). Deletions cut 6 bases from V and 8 bases from J, with 13 bases between. This CDR3 spans 11 amino acids. CDR1 is DFQATT, CDR2 SNEGSKA, per germline (reference sequence). The CDR3 DNA sequence: TGCAGTGCCGGGGACGGGGGCGGCTACACCTTC. The encoded protein is CSAGDGGGYTF.

This clonotype has a count of ten or more. V is TRBV4-3 and J is TRBJ1-1; 7 nucleotides match TRBD1. J gave up 4 bases and V 8 bases, and 7 bases lay outside the gene matches. Germline CDR1 and CDR2: LGHNA and YSLEER. CDR3 length equals 13 residues. The chain's CDR3 is CASAQGVSTEAFF. The CDR3, as DNA: TGCGCCAGCGCTCAGGGGGTTAGCACTGAAGCTTTCTTT.

CDR3 sequence (DNA): TGCAGTGCTAGGCGAGCGCGGGTTGTATGGAATGAGCAGTTCTTC. It is translated as CSARRARVVWNEQFF. V usage is TRBV20-1 and J usage is TRBJ2-1; D is perhaps TRBD2 (5 bases). Germline V CDR1 and CDR2: DFQATT, SNEGSKA (reference sequence). The CDR3 extends over 15 amino acids. V shed 3 bases and J shed 7 bases, with 19 bases lying between them.

The chain joins TRBV20-1 to TRBJ2-7, with 8 bases identical to TRBD2. V was pared by 5 bases and J by 4 bases, with 13 bases of the junction left unmatched. CDR1 is DFQATT, CDR2 SNEGSKA, per germline (reference sequence). This CDR3 region has 15 residues. The CDR3 sequence is CSASGGVGTRYEQYF. DNA for the CDR3: TGCAGTGCTTCTGGTGGTGTAGGGACTAGGTACGAGCAGTACTTC.

The chain is built from TRBV5-1 and TRBJ1-1, with 8 bases identical to TRBD1. The V gene end was trimmed by 4 bases and the J gene end by 8 bases; junction bases not matched to a gene: 10. The CDR3 spans 14 residues. Germline-derived CDR1 and CDR2 are SGHRS and YFSETQ. The CDR3, as DNA: TGCGCCAGCAGCCTGGGACAGGAGGTAAGGGAAGCTTTCTTT. Translating it yields CASSLGQEVREAFF.

The rearrangement uses TRBV20-1 and TRBJ1-6; no firm D call. Germline loops: CDR1 DFQATT, CDR2 SNEGSKA (reference sequence). V gave up 0 bases and J gave up 9 bases, with 6 bases separating them. The CDR3 runs to 12 residues. DNA for the CDR3: TGCAGTGCTAGAGAACAGCGTTCACCCCTCCACTTT. It is translated as CSAREQRSPLHF.

The chain links TRBV6-1 to TRBJ2-7; 11 bases align to TRBD2. Trimming at V came to 5 bases and at J to 2 bases, leaving 8 bases not matched to a gene. The CDR3 totals 16 residues. The germline gives CDR1 MNHNS, CDR2 SASEGT. CDR3 sequence (DNA): TGTGCCAGCAGTCTTTTGTCTAGCGGGGGGACCTACGAGCAGTACTTC. It is translated as CASSLLSSGGTYEQYF.